Below are 27 T cell receptor beta chains sequenced from a single sample in a study of blood T cell repertoires in COVID-19. The method was immunoSEQ multiplex PCR; TCRdb's version includes in-frame clones alone and lacks a portion of them. In the table there are about 370,000 clones, more than 80% of which are singletons. Sample: PBMCs or T cells enriched from blood (not recorded which). These receptors were obtained from a man younger than 30 who had recovered from COVID-19.

The chain recombines TRBV29-1 with TRBJ1-1; possible D gene TRBD1, 5 bases. This CDR3 contains 15 residues. CDR1 and CDR2 (germline): SQVTM, ANQGSEA. Trimming removed 6 bases at V and 3 bases at J, with 20 bases between. The CDR3 loop reads CSVRPVGGVDTEAFF. Written as DNA, the CDR3 is TGCAGCGTCCGACCTGTGGGGGGAGTAGACACTGAAGCTTTCTTT.

This chain links TRBV27 with TRBJ2-3, with 7 positions matching TRBD1. The CDR3 covers 14 residues. V dropped 5 bases and J dropped 4; count of bases not matched to a gene: 6. The V gene's germline CDR1 is MNHEY and CDR2 SMNVEV (reference sequence). The CDR3 DNA follows: TGTGCCAGCAGTCCCATGGGACAGCCAGATACGCAGTATTTT. This sequence encodes CASSPMGQPDTQYF.

The chain links TRBV5-1 to TRBJ2-7; 8 nucleotides line up with TRBD1. The V segment lost 4 bases and the J segment 0 bases; nucleotides outside the gene matches: 9. The CDR3 consists of 16 residues. From germline, CDR1 is SGHRS and CDR2 YFSETQ. The CDR3 spells CASSVQGAEGSYEQYF. CDR3 in DNA: TGCGCCAGCAGCGTCCAGGGGGCGGAGGGCTCCTACGAGCAGTACTTC.

The V call is TRBV28, the J call TRBJ1-4; no reliable D call. Deletions cut 3 bases from V and 8 bases from J, with 13 bases between. Per germline, CDR1 MDHEN and CDR2 SYDVKM. The CDR3 is 14 residues long. The DNA of the CDR3 is TGTGCCAGCAGTTTTTTGTTGAGGGTCGAAAAACTGTTTTTT. Translated: CASSFLLRVEKLFF.

This chain links TRBV28 with TRBJ1-5; unclear D gene. The CDR3 runs to 16 residues. Trimming removed 5 bases at V and 4 bases at J, with 18 bases between. Germline V gives CDR1 MDHEN, CDR2 SYDVKM. CDR3 coding DNA: TGTGCCAGCAGTAGGCCCGGACGAGGGTTAAATCAGCCCCAGCATTTT. Protein product: CASSRPGRGLNQPQHF.

This clone was seen once. This sequence joins TRBV7-9 and TRBJ2-7; 10 bases fit TRBD2. V shed 7 bases and J 4 bases; nucleotides not matched to a gene: 4. In germline, CDR1 is SEHNR, CDR2 FQNEAQ (reference sequence). The CDR3 loop spans 13 amino acids. The CDR3 nucleotides read TGTGCCAGCAAAACTAGCGGGAAATACGAGCAGTACTTC. Amino acids: CASKTSGKYEQYF.

The rearrangement links TRBV27 to TRBJ2-7; the match to TRBD1 covers 7 bases. V shed 4 bases, J shed 4 bases, and the junction held 7 bases outside the gene matches. This CDR3 spans 14 amino acids. Looked up from germline, CDR1 is MNHEY and CDR2 is SMNVEV (reference sequence). As DNA, the CDR3 is TGTGCCAGCAGTTACGGGACAGACACTTACGAGCAGTACTTC. This gives the protein CASSYGTDTYEQYF.

The rearrangement joins TRBV4-3 to TRBJ2-1, with 10 bases matching TRBD2. Trimming at V came to 2 bases and at J to 9 bases, leaving 10 bases not matched to a gene. Germline CDR1 reads LGHNA; CDR2 reads YSLEER. The CDR3 length is 16 residues. The CDR3 loop reads CASSQTLAGVGGEQFF. DNA for the CDR3: TGCGCCAGCAGCCAAACTCTAGCGGGAGTGGGGGGTGAGCAGTTCTTC.

The chain uses TRBV30 and TRBJ2-1, with 7 bases that match TRBD2. The CDR3 is 13 amino acids. Germline V gene lookup returns CDR1 GTSNPN and CDR2 SVGIG (reference sequence). V dropped 3 bases and J dropped 6; count of bases not matched to a gene: 5. The CDR3 bases are TGTGCCTGGAGGGGCGGGAGCGGCAATGAGCAGTTCTTC. It is translated as CAWRGGSGNEQFF.

The sample holds one count of this clone. V gene TRBV27 combines with J gene TRBJ2-1, with TRBD2 identical over 7 bases. Germline-derived CDR1 and CDR2 are MNHEY and SMNVEV (reference sequence). Trimming cost V 6 bases and J 9 bases; bases outside gene matches: 8. CDR3 length: 13 amino acids. CDR3: CASSAGGSGEQFF. The CDR3 DNA sequence: TGTGCCAGCAGCGCCGGGGGGTCTGGTGAGCAGTTCTTC.

This clone came up once. This chain uses TRBV1 with TRBJ2-7; the table assigns TRBD2, which was not confirmed against the DNA. TRBV1 is described as a pseudogene. The CDR3 extends over 13 amino acids. CDR3 residues: CTSSHGGDHEQYF. The CDR3 nucleotides read TGCACCAGCAGCCACGGGGGGGACCACGAGCAGTACTTC.

This clone was found a few times. The rearrangement uses TRBV25-1 and TRBJ2-7, with a tentative D call TRBD2 (6 bases). Trimming took off 3 bases at V and 0 bases at J, with 15 bases between the two ends. The germline V gene encodes CDR1 MGHDK and CDR2 SYGVNS. This CDR3 has 16 amino acids. CDR3 residues: CASSESLAVSSYEQYF. The CDR3 coding sequence is TGTGCCAGCAGTGAGTCTTTAGCGGTCTCCTCCTACGAGCAGTACTTC.

The rearrangement links TRBV11-2 to TRBJ1-2; 8 nucleotides match TRBD1. CDR1 and CDR2 (germline): SGHAT, FQNNGV. V was pared by 8 bases and J by 8 bases, with 10 bases of the junction left unmatched. The CDR3 spans 13 residues. In DNA form, the CDR3 reads TGTGCCAGCGGAAGCTCAGGGGGCTGGGGCTACACCTTC. Translation gives CASGSSGGWGYTF.

The chain couples TRBV6-1 to TRBJ1-5; TRBD1 aligns across 8 bases. The CDR3 is 15 amino acids. CDR1 is MNHNS and CDR2 is SASEGT in the germline V gene. J gave up 3 bases and V 0 bases, and 1 base lay outside the gene matches. CDR3 nucleotides: TGTGCCAGCAGTGAAGCGGGACAGGACAATCAGCCCCAGCATTTT. Its translation is CASSEAGQDNQPQHF.

This clone has a single count. CDR3 nucleotides: TGTGCCACCAGCAGAGATCTGGACTACCCTACGCAGTATTTT. Translated, it gives CATSRDLDYPTQYF. The chain is built from TRBV15 and TRBJ2-3, with D perhaps matching TRBD2 (6 bases). CDR3 length equals 14 residues. CDR1 is LNHNV, CDR2 YYDKDF, per germline (reference sequence). With 0 bases removed from V and 8 bases from J, the gap between germline ends came to 12 bases.

The chain carries TRBV5-1 and TRBJ2-1, with a weak D call TRBD1 (6 bases). Germline assignment: CDR1 SGHRS and CDR2 YFSETQ. Trimming removed 4 bases at V and 6 bases at J, with 17 bases between. The CDR3 contains 15 residues. The CDR3 reads CASSVQGNGANEQFF. Written as DNA, the CDR3 is TGCGCCAGCAGCGTACAGGGCAATGGAGCCAATGAGCAGTTCTTC.

In DNA, the CDR3 is TGTGCCAGCAGTGAAAGGGGCGACAGCACCTACGAGCAGTACTTC. This sequence encodes CASSERGDSTYEQYF. This chain joins TRBV6-1 and TRBJ2-7; possible D gene TRBD1, 5 bases. The length of the CDR3 is 15 residues. Looked up from germline, CDR1 is MNHNS and CDR2 is SASEGT. Between the trimmed V and J ends, which lost 2 bases and 2 bases, there was a span of 13 bases.

The gene calls are TRBV5-4 and TRBJ2-3; 12 bases line up with TRBD2. Germline V lookup: CDR1 SGHNT, CDR2 YYREEE (reference sequence). J gave up 4 bases and V 4 bases, and 10 bases lay outside the gene matches. The CDR3 runs to 17 residues. The DNA for the CDR3 is TGTGCCAGCAGCGTTACTAGCGGGGGGCGGGTTTCAGATACGCAGTATTTT. Its protein product is CASSVTSGGRVSDTQYF.

J is TRBJ2-7 and V is TRBV4-1; TRBD1 is a possible D gene (6 bases). The CDR3 runs to 14 residues. The germline CDR1 and CDR2 sequences are MGHRA and YSYEKL. Between the trimmed V and J ends, which lost 0 bases and 4 bases, there was a span of 10 bases. The CDR3 reads CASSQDRGIYEQYF. The CDR3 nucleotides read TGCGCCAGCAGCCAAGACAGGGGAATTTACGAGCAGTACTTC.

This clone was observed a few times. The CDR3 DNA sequence: TGTGCCAGCAGCTTAGAGATGGCGGGGGACGTAGTCGAGCAGTACTTC. Protein: CASSLEMAGDVVEQYF. J is TRBJ2-7 and V is TRBV7-9, with 7 bases lining up with TRBD2. Germline-derived CDR1 and CDR2 are SEHNR and FQNEAQ (reference sequence). V lost 1 base and J lost 6; bases outside the gene matches: 12. This CDR3 is built from 16 residues. The full variable domain, with the rest looked up from reference TRBV7-9 and TRBJ2-7, is DTGVSQNPRHKITKRGQNVTFRCDPISEHNRLYWYRQTLGQGPEFLTYFQNEAQLEKSRLLSDRFSAERPKGSFSTLEIQRTEQGDSAMYLCASSLEMAGDVVEQYFGPGTRLTVT.

The chain uses TRBV6-1 and TRBJ1-2, with D possibly TRBD1 on 5 matching bases. V lost 1 base and J 2 bases, leaving 11 bases between the germline ends. CDR3 length equals 15 residues. The germline V gene encodes CDR1 MNHNS and CDR2 SASEGT. The CDR3 coding sequence is TGTGCCAGCAGTGAAGTGTGGGGCAGAAACTATGGCTACACCTTC. Its protein is CASSEVWGRNYGYTF.

The J gene is TRBJ1-2, the V gene TRBV21-1; TRBD1 is taken as the D call from the table, unchecked against the DNA. TRBV21-1 is designated a pseudogene. The CDR3 has 15 amino acids. The CDR3 DNA reads as TGTGCCAGCAGCTCCTACAGGGGGCTCGGCTATGGCTACACCTTC. Translating it yields CASSSYRGLGYGYTF.

This clone was seen a handful of times. V is TRBV25-1 and J is TRBJ1-1; D is ambiguous. The CDR3 runs 12 residues. CDR1 MGHDK and CDR2 SYGVNS come from the germline V gene. The germline V and J ends were trimmed by 11 bases and 5 bases, with 15 bases remaining between them. CDR3 in amino acids: CAPHSSSTEAFF. CDR3 sequence (DNA): TGTGCCCCCCACTCCTCCTCTACTGAAGCTTTCTTT.

The rearrangement joins TRBV6-5 to TRBJ1-4, with D uncertain. The CDR3 has 13 amino acids. The V and J ends lost 11 bases and 5 bases respectively, with 15 bases between them. CDR1 and CDR2 from the germline V gene are MNHEY and SVGAGI. The CDR3 region is CAGSTSRNEKLFF. Written as DNA, the CDR3 is TGTGCCGGGAGCACGTCCAGAAATGAAAAACTGTTTTTT.

The chain is built from TRBV3-1 (or the pseudogene TRBV3-2) and TRBJ1-2; the match to TRBD1 covers 9 bases. The CDR3 runs to 16 residues. With V trimmed by 4 bases and J by 5 bases, 11 bases remained unmatched. Germline-derived CDR1 and CDR2 are LGHDT and YNNKEL (reference sequence). The CDR3 coding sequence is TGTGCCAGCAGCCCCTCTCTGGCCGGACAGGGGTATGGCTACACCTTC. Its protein product is CASSPSLAGQGYGYTF.

The chain employs TRBV19 and TRBJ1-1, with no clear D. Trimming removed 3 bases from V and 0 bases from J, with 11 bases in between. Germline CDR1 is LNHDA and CDR2 is SQIVND (reference sequence). The CDR3 runs 15 residues. The CDR3 protein is CASSMAEIMNTEAFF. CDR3 sequence (DNA): TGTGCCAGTAGTATGGCGGAGATCATGAACACTGAAGCTTTCTTT.

This clone has only one observation. The chain uses TRBV14 and TRBJ1-5; maybe TRBD1 (6 bases). The CDR3 totals 16 residues. The germline gives CDR1 SGHDN, CDR2 FVKESK. Trimming removed 0 bases from V and 1 base from J, with 10 bases in between. The CDR3 nucleotides read TGTGCCAGCAGCCAAGAGAGGACAGTCAGCAATCAGCCCCAGCATTTT. Translating gives CASSQERTVSNQPQHF. Based on the CDR3 plus reference TRBV14 and TRBJ1-5, the full variable domain is EAGVTQFPSHSVIEKGQTVTLRCDPISGHDNLYWYRRVMGKEIKFLLHFVKESKQDESGMPNNRFLAERTGGTYSTLKVQPAELEDSGVYFCASSQERTVSNQPQHFGDGTRLSIL.